What follows describes a single TCR beta chain. This clone has a single count. The target of this receptor is not known. Per-base qualities were not stored, and no clone one base away is much larger. V is shortened by 3 bases, J by 3 bases, and the region joining them spans 17 bases. The CDR3 goes from the cysteine to the phenylalanine over 17 residues. Only the CDR3 region is kept as DNA, spanning 51 bases read in frame from base 1. CDR1 and CDR2, per the germline V gene (reference sequence), are LNHDA and SQIVND. The CDR3 regions of human TCRbeta chains were analyzed by immunosequencing. Per the source publication's procedure: Repertoire TCRs were checked for matches against a reference library of SARS-CoV-2-specific TCRs that had been generated using the MIRA antigen-specificity platform. Breadth was defined as the fraction of unique TCRs that were SARS-CoV-2-associated. Depth was defined as the fraction of total T cells that were SARS-CoV-2-associated. Using the MIRA data, every spike-specific TCR was mapped to the spike region that the TCR reacted to and assigned to either a CD4 or a CD8 class. Log10-transformed breadth and depth values were compared by one-way ANOVA with Sidak's multiple comparisons tests. The table was pulled from immuneACCESS by TCRdb, which kept in-frame rearrangements only. Such tables lose some clones; where checked, under half of the loss comes from unresolved V genes, and the rest has no known cause. The V and J calls and clone size were taken over from that table, and D and trimming were inferred from the DNA. The sample table lists some 64,000 clones, approximately 83% of them with a count of one. The top ten hold around 15% of the sample.

According to the study, the label for this sample's time point signals: baseline before first vaccination. Vaccinee samples were obtained from the UK trials COV001 and COV002, which included a single-blind randomized controlled phase 2/3 trial of AZD1222 (ChAdOx1 nCoV-19) in healthy adults. For TCRbeta chain sequencing, PBMC samples were collected from trial participants at day 0 and at day 28 after the second dose. This entry belongs to a study of T cell responses to AZD1222 COVID-19 vaccine (dated by TCRdb to the early 2020s). About the investigation overall: AZD1222 recipients with second doses at about 4 weeks or about 12 weeks were pooled, because spike-specific TCR depth and breadth did not differ between schedules. Trial participants were enrolled by age into 18-55, 56-69 and 70-plus year subgroups, with roughly 160, 29 and 62 TCR-sequenced participants respectively. TCR sequencing was performed for about 240 trial participants, of whom 207 were given two doses of AZD1222 and approximately 26 were given two doses of MenACWY control vaccine.

Results the study describes overall, beyond this receptor: In the small 56-69-year group, the increase in depth fell short of significance, most likely because of low power. Conclusions about previously exposed vaccinees were limited because only 6 or 7 AZD1222 recipients were SARS-CoV-2 seropositive at baseline. Most participants were white British and females outnumbered males, and the authors suggested that clonal diversity may have been underestimated. Vaccine-associated CD4 TCRs spanned the whole spike protein, with dominant responses in regions 160-218 and 743-854. Spike-specific TCR breadth and depth rose significantly after two AZD1222 doses compared with day 0 and with MenACWY recipients. Because no day 14 peak-response samples were available, the repertoires could be characterized only after the peak T cell response. Epitopes outside the regions mutated in the B.1.351 and B.1.1.7 variants were reportedly recognized by nearly half of the unique spike-specific TCRs.

Source: peripheral blood, taken on day 0 of AZD1222 vaccination. The chain links TRBV19 with TRBJ2-2; the D gene is perhaps TRBD2, from 7 matching bases. The receptor's source is an adult in good health. The nucleotides read TGTGCCAGTAGTATGATCTGGGAGGGGGGAGACACCGGGGAGCTGTTTTTT. Translated, it reads CASSMIWEGGDTGELFF.